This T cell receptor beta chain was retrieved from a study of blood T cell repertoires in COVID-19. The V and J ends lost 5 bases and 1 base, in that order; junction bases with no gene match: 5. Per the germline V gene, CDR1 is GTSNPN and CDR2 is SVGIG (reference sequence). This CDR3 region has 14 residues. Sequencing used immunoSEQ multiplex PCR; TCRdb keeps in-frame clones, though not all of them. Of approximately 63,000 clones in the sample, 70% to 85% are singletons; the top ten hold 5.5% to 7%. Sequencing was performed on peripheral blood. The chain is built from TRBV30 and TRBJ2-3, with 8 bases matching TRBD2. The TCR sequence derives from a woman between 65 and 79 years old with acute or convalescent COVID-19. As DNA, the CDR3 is TGTGCCTGGGGCCGAGCGGGGGGCACAGATACGCAGTATTTT. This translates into CAWGRAGGTDTQYF.